This T cell receptor beta chain derives from a study of T cells in Graves' hyperthyroidism and ophthalmopathy. Amplification of TCR beta CDR3 regions used RNA as the template. TCR CDR3 underwent first-round RT-PCR with the HTBI primer set. TCRdb re-analysed the multiplex PCR reads in MiXCR, keeping a single row per CDR3 protein. The sample carries under 350,000 distinct CDR3 sequences, under 30% recorded once. Germline CDR1 is DFQATT and CDR2 is SNEGSKA (reference sequence). This CDR3 has 18 residues. Unmatched junction bases numbered 18, after V lost 6 bases and J lost 4 bases. This clonotype was seen at least ten times.

Sequenced: blood. The source of this sequence is a man aged 35-49 years with Graves' hyperthyroidism that later progressed to Graves' ophthalmopathy. This sequence joins TRBV20-1 and TRBJ2-7; 13 nucleotides align to TRBD2. The CDR3 loop is CSARKGGNPGLAGYEQYF. The CDR3 coding sequence is TGCAGTGCAAGAAAAGGGGGGAATCCGGGACTAGCGGGGTACGAGCAGTACTTC.